This T cell receptor beta chain was recorded in a study of T cells in Graves' hyperthyroidism and ophthalmopathy. Study-level findings and limits: Clonotypes that were expanded in thyroid above 0.001 mostly appeared in blood too.

With regard to this clonotype: Antigen specificity is unknown. A much larger clone lies one base from this, so it may be a read error.

Fresh peripheral blood, around 9.2 ml of it, supplied the PBMCs. J gave up 14 bases and V 3 bases, and 7 bases lay outside the gene matches. CDR3 length: 12 amino acids. Germline V CDR1 and CDR2: SGHRS, YFSETQ. From RNA transcripts, TCR beta CDR3 regions were amplified. In the first-round RT-PCR of the TCR CDR3, the HTBI primer set was used. TCRdb analysed the multiplex PCR reads with MiXCR anew, one entry per CDR3 protein. The sample records hundreds of thousands of distinct CDR3 sequences, under 15% being singletons. Sequencing was carried out using blood. This sequence originates from a man younger than 30 with Graves' ophthalmopathy. The gene calls are TRBV5-1 and TRBJ2-1; 8 bases align to TRBD2. The CDR3 DNA follows: TGCGCCAGCAGCTCGGCGGGACTAGGGGAGTTCTTC. Protein sequence: CASSSAGLGEFF.